This T cell receptor beta chain derives from a study of cytomegalovirus exposure and HLA in healthy donors. Study at large: There were 65 million to 85 million unique TCRs (from HLA-typed donors) in an early data release. Study results and limitations: According to an earlier analysis, most TCR beta V segments yielded productive rearrangements about 87% or about 30% of the time. Association of a missense DCLRE1C variant with TCR beta V- and J-gene trimming was reported in a later analysis. Most TCR sequences were seen very rarely across donors, but some public TCRs occurred in many.

Primers included in the PCR were 60 Vbeta and 13 Jbeta primers. Sequencing used immunoSEQ multiplex PCR; TCRdb keeps in-frame clones, though not all of them. The sample consists of fewer than 180,000 clones, around 79% of them appearing once. Trimming left V 7 bases short and J 2 bases short, with 14 bases between. Germline CDR1 MNHNS, CDR2 SASEGT. This CDR3 has 14 residues. To note about this clone: The antigen remains undetermined.

The TCR was taken from a human donor in good health. The chain carries TRBV6-1 and TRBJ2-5; D might be TRBD1 (5 bases). Sequenced input: PBMCs. The CDR3 sequence is CASTFGQIQETQYF. DNA for the CDR3: TGTGCCAGCACCTTCGGACAAATTCAAGAGACCCAGTACTTC.